The present TCR beta chain was sequenced within a study of T cells in Graves' hyperthyroidism and ophthalmopathy. There were TCR beta CDR3 regions amplified from RNA transcripts. An initial round of RT-PCR targeting the TCR CDR3 relied on the HTBI primer set. One entry per CDR3 protein results from TCRdb running MiXCR on the multiplex PCR reads. The sample gives more than 500,000 distinct CDR3 sequences, around 16% of which show up once; about 31% is in the top ten. The length of the CDR3 is 13 residues. V was cut by 0 bases and J by 6 bases, with 12 bases left in between. Germline assignment: CDR1 DFQATT and CDR2 SNEGSKA (reference sequence). This clonotype has a count of ten or more.

This sequence originates from a woman younger than 45 with Graves' ophthalmopathy. The sample comprised blood. This chain joins TRBV20-1 and TRBJ2-7, with D maybe TRBD1 (6 bases). CDR3 nucleotide sequence: TGCAGTGCTAGAGATCATGGGGGCGGCGAGCAGTACTTC. Translating it yields CSARDHGGGEQYF.